The 2 T cell receptor beta chains listed next were all sequenced from one sample in a study of beta chain features in type 1 diabetes. As every portion of the isolated RNA was reverse transcribed, the sequencing read expressed TCRB transcripts. TCRdb keeps only in-frame clones here, not all; method: immunoSEQ multiplex PCR. The table includes around 180,000 clones, less than 15% detected once. Sequencing was done on a sample of central memory CD4+ T cells from blood. These TCRs come from a woman aged 18-29 years in good health.

The chain carries TRBV30 and TRBJ2-5; 13 bases agree with TRBD2. Germline V gene lookup returns CDR1 GTSNPN and CDR2 SVGIG (reference sequence). Trimming cost V 2 bases and J 3 bases; bases outside gene matches: 12. The CDR3 length is 18 residues. CDR3 DNA sequence: TGTGCCTGGAGTTCGGGGACTAGCGGGAATTTTGGGAAAGAGACCCAGTACTTC. Translated: CAWSSGTSGNFGKETQYF.

This clone was found many times. The genes are TRBV29-1 and TRBJ1-3, with TRBD1 identical over 7 bases. Germline loops: CDR1 SQVTM, CDR2 ANQGSEA. Trimming took 7 bases from V and 6 from J; bases not matched to a gene: 9. This CDR3 spans 13 amino acids. This CDR3 reads CSADRVGSNTIYF. DNA of the CDR3: TGCAGCGCCGACAGGGTTGGGTCAAACACCATATATTTT.